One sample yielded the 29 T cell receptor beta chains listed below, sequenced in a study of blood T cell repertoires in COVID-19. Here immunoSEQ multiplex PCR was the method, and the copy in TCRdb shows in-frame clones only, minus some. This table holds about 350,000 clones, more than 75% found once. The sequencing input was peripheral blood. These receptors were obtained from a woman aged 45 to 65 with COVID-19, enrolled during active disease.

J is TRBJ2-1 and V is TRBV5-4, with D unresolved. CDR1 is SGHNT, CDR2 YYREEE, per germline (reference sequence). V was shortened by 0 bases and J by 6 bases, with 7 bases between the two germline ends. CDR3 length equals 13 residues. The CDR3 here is CASSLGELNEQFF. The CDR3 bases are TGTGCCAGCAGCTTGGGAGAGCTCAATGAGCAGTTCTTC.

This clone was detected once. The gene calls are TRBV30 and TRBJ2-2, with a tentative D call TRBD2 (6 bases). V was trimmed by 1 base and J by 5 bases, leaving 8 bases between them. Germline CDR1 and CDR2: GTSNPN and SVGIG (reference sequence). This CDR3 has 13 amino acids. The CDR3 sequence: CAWSGGETGELFF. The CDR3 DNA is TGTGCCTGGAGTGGGGGGGAGACCGGGGAGCTGTTTTTT.

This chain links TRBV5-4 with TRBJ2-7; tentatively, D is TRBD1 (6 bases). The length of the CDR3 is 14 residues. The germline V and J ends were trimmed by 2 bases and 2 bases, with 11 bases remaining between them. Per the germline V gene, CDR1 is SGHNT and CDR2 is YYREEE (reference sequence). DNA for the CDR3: TGTGCCAGCAGCTTAGGGTACAGGGCCTACGAGCAGTACTTC. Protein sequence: CASSLGYRAYEQYF.

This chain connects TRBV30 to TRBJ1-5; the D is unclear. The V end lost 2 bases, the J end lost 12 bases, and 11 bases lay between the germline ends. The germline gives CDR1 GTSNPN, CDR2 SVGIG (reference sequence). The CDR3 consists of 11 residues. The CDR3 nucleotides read TGTGCCTGGAGTCCCTCCGGGGTCCAGCATTTT. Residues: CAWSPSGVQHF.

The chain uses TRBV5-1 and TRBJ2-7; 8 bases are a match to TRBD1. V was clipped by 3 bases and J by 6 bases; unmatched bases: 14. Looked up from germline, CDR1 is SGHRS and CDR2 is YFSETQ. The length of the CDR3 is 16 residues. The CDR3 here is CASSWGTGGPPGEQYF. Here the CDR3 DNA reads TGCGCCAGCAGCTGGGGGACAGGAGGTCCTCCGGGCGAGCAGTACTTC.

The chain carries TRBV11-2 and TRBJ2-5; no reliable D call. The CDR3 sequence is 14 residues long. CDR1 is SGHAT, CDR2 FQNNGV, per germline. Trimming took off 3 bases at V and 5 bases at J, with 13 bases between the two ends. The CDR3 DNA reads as TGTGCCAGCAGCTTCCCAGTAATTCGTGAGACCCAGTACTTC. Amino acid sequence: CASSFPVIRETQYF. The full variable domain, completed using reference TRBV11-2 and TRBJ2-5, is EAGVAQSPRYKIIEKRQSVAFWCNPISGHATLYWYQQILGQGPKLLIQFQNNGVVDDSQLPKDRFSAERLKGVDSTLKIQPAKLEDSAVYLCASSFPVIRETQYFGPGTRLLVL.

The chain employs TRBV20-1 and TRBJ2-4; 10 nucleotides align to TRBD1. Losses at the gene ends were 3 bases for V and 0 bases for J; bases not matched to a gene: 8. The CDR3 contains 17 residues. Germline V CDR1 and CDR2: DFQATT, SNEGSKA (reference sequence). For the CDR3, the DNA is TGCAGTGCTAGTTGGGACAGGGGTACTCTAGCCAAAAACATTCAGTACTTC. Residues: CSASWDRGTLAKNIQYF.

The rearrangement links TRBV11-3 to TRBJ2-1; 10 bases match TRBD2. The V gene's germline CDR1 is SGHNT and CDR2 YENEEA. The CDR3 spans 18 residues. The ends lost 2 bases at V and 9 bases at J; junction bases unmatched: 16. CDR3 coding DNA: TGTGCCAGCAGCTTATTCGCGACCACCCCTAGCGGGAGTAGTGAGCAGTTCTTC. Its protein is CASSLFATTPSGSSEQFF. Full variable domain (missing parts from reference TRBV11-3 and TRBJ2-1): EAGVVQSPRYKIIEKKQPVAFWCNPISGHNTLYWYLQNLGQGPELLIRYENEEAVDDSQLPKDRFSAERLKGVDSTLKIQPAELGDSAVYLCASSLFATTPSGSSEQFFGPGTRLTVL.

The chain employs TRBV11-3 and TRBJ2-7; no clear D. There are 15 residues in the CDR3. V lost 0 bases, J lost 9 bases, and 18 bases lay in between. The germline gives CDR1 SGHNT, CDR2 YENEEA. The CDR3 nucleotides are TGTGCCAGCAGCTTAGATTCCCACGGCCGGGTAGGGCAGTACTTC. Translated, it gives CASSLDSHGRVGQYF.

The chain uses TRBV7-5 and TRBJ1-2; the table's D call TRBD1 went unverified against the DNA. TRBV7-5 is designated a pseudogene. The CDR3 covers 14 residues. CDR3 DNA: TGTGCCAGAAGCTCGCAGGGTAATTCTTACGGCTACACCTTC. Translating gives CARSSQGNSYGYTF.

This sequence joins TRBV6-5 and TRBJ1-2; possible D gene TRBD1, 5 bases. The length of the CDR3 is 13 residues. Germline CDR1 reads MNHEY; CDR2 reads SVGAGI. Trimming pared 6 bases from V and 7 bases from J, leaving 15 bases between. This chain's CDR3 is CASRPQGVSGYTF. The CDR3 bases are TGTGCCAGCAGGCCGCAGGGTGTTAGTGGCTACACCTTC.

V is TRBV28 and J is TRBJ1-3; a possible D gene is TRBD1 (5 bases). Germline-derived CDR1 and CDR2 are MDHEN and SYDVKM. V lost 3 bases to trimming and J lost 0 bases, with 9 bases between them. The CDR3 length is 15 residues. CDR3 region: CASSFGGYSGNTIYF. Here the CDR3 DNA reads TGTGCCAGCAGTTTCGGGGGTTACTCTGGAAACACCATATATTTT.

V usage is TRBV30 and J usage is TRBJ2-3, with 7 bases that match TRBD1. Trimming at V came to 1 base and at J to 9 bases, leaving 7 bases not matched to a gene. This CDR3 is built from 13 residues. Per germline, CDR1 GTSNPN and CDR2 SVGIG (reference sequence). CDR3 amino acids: CAWSGGRTGTQYF. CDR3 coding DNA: TGTGCCTGGAGTGGGGGCCGGACAGGAACGCAGTATTTT.

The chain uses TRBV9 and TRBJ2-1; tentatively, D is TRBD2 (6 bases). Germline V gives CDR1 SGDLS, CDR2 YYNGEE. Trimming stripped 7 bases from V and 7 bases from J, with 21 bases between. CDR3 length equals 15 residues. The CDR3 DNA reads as TGTGCCAGCGGAAAAGTATACCCAGGGAGGAATGAGCAGTTCTTC. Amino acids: CASGKVYPGRNEQFF.

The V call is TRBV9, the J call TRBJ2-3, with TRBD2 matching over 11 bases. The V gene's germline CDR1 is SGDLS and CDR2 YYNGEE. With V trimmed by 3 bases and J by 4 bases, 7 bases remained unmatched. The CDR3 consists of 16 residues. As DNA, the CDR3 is TGTGCCAGCAGCGCCACTAGCGGGAGAGCGGCAGATACGCAGTATTTT. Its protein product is CASSATSGRAADTQYF.

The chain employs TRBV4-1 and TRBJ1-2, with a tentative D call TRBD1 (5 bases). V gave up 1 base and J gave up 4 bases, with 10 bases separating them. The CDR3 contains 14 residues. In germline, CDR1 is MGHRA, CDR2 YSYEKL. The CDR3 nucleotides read TGCGCCAGCAGCCAAGGGGGCAGACCCTATGGCTACACCTTC. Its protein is CASSQGGRPYGYTF.

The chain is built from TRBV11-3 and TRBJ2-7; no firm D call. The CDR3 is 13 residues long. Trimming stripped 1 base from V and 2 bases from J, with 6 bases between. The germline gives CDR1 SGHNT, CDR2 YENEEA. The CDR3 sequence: CASSLAGPYEQYF. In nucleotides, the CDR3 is TGTGCCAGCAGCTTAGCCGGTCCCTACGAGCAGTACTTC.

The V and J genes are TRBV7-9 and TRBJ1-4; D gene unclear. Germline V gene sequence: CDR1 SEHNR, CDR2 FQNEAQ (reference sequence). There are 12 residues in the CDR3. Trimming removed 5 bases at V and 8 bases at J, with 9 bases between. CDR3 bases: TGTGCCAGCAGCACCTACGTGGAAAAACTGTTTTTT. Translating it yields CASSTYVEKLFF.

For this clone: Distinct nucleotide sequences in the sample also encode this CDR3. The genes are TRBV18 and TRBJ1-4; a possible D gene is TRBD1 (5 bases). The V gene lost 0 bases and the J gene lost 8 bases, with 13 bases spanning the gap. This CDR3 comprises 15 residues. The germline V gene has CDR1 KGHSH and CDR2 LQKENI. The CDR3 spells CASSPPGQGGEKLFF. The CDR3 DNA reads TGTGCCAGCTCACCACCGGGTCAGGGCGGCGAAAAACTGTTTTTT.

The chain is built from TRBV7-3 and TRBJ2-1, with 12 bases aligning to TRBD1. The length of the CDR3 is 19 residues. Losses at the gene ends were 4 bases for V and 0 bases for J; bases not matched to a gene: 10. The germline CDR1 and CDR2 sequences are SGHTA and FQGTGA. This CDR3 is CASSYIGTGGSGSYNEQFF. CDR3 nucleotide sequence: TGTGCCAGCAGCTATATTGGGACAGGGGGCTCCGGCTCCTACAATGAGCAGTTCTTC.

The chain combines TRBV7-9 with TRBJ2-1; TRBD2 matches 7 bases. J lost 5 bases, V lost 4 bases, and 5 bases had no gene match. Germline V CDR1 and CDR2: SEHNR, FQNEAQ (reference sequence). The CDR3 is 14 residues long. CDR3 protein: CASSYGLGNNEQFF. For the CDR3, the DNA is TGTGCCAGCAGCTACGGACTAGGGAACAATGAGCAGTTCTTC. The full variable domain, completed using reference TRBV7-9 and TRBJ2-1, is DTGVSQNPRHKITKRGQNVTFRCDPISEHNRLYWYRQTLGQGPEFLTYFQNEAQLEKSRLLSDRFSAERPKGSFSTLEIQRTEQGDSAMYLCASSYGLGNNEQFFGPGTRLTVL.

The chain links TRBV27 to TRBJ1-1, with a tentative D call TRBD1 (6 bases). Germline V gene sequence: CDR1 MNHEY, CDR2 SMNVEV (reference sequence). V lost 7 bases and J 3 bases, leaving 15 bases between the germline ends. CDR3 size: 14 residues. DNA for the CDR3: TGTGCCAGCATTCCGGGGGGGGCCCACACTGAAGCTTTCTTT. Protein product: CASIPGGAHTEAFF.

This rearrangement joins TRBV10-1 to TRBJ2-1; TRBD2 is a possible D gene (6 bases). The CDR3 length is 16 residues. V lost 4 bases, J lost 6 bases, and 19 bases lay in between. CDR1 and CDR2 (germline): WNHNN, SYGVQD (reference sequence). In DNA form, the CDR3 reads TGCGCCAGCAGTGTAGCGGCAGCCGGGACCTCCAATGAGCAGTTCTTC. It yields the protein CASSVAAAGTSNEQFF.

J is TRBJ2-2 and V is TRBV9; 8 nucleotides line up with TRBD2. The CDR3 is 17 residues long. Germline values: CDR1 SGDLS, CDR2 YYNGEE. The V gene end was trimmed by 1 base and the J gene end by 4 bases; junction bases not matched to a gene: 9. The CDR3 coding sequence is TGTGCCAGCAGCGTATGGGGTAGCGGGATGACCACCGGGGAGCTGTTTTTT. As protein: CASSVWGSGMTTGELFF. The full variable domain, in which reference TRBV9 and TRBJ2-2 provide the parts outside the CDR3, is DSGVTQTPKHLITATGQRVTLRCSPRSGDLSVYWYQQSLDQGLQFLIQYYNGEERAKGNILERFSAQQFPDLHSELNLSSLELGDSALYFCASSVWGSGMTTGELFFGEGSRLTVL.

The CDR3 sequence is CASSLGRESREQYF. CDR3 coding DNA: TGCGCCAGCAGCTTGGGGCGGGAGTCCCGCGAGCAGTACTTC. This sequence joins TRBV5-1 and TRBJ2-7, with TRBD2 matching over 7 bases. CDR3 size: 14 residues. Unmatched junction bases numbered 6, after V lost 0 bases and J lost 6 bases. Per germline, CDR1 SGHRS and CDR2 YFSETQ.

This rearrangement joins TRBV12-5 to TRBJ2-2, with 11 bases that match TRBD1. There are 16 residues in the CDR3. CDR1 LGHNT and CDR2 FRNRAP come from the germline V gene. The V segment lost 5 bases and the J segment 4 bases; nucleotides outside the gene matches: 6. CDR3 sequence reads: CASGPGQGAATGELFF. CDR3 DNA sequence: TGTGCTAGTGGTCCCGGACAGGGGGCTGCCACCGGGGAGCTGTTTTTT.

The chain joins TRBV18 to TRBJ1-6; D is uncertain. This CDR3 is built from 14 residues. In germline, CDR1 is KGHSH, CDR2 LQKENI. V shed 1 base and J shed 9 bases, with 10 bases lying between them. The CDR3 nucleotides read TGTGCCAGCTCACCACTGCGGGATGGTTCACCCCTCCACTTT. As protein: CASSPLRDGSPLHF. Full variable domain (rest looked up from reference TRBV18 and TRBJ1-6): NAGVMQNPRHLVRRRGQEARLRCSPMKGHSHVYWYRQLPEEGLKFMVYLQKENIIDESGMPKERFSAEFPKEGPSILRIQQVVRGDSAAYFCASSPLRDGSPLHFGNGTRLTVT.

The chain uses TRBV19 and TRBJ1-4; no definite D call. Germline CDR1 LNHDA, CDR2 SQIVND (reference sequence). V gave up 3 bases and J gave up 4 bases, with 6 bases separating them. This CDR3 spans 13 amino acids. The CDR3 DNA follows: TGTGCCAGTAGTATTTCGGTTAATGAAAAACTGTTTTTT. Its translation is CASSISVNEKLFF.

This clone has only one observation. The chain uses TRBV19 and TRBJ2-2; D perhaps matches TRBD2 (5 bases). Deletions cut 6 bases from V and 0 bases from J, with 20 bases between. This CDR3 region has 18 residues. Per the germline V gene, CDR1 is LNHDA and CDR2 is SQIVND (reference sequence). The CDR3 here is CASSPYIQRTSNTGELFF. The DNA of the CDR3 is TGTGCCAGTAGCCCTTACATACAGCGGACCTCGAACACCGGGGAGCTGTTTTTT.